A selection of T cell receptor beta chains follows, all from one sample in a study of T cell repertoires in cytomegalovirus infection. TCRdb analysed the reads with MiXCR anew, one entry per CDR3 protein. The sample lists just over 450,000 distinct CDR3 sequences; under 45% were seen once. These TCRs' antigens remain unknown. The material sequenced was cultured PBMCs, taken from culture after CMV antigen stimulation. The receptor source for this set is a human donor in good health (CMV status not recorded). Some clones in this sample may be carry-over from other donors' samples. CDR3s include the opening cysteine and the closing phenylalanine or tryptophan. D genes are given only for firm matches. The size field is filled for only some rows; it gives once, few, many or a size class.

v_call: TRBV5-4
j_call: TRBJ2-5
d_call: TRBD2
clone_size: NA
cdr3_nt: TGTGCCAGCAGCCCTTCGGGACTAGCGGGAGAGACCCAGTACTTC
cdr3_aa: CASSPSGLAGETQYF

v_call: TRBV5-4
j_call: TRBJ2-5
d_call: TRBD2
clone_size: NA
cdr3_nt: TGTGCCAGCAGCTCGCGGGGGGCGGCGGAGACCCAGTACTTC
cdr3_aa: CASSSRGAAETQYF

v_call: TRBV20-1
j_call: TRBJ2-1
d_call: NA
clone_size: NA
cdr3_nt: TGCAGTGCTAGAGACTCTGGCTATGAGCAGTTCTTC
cdr3_aa: CSARDSGYEQFF

v_call: TRBV5-6
j_call: TRBJ1-5
d_call: NA
clone_size: NA
cdr3_nt: TGTGCCAGCAGCTTGGTTGGGGTTAGTCAGCCCCAGCATTTT
cdr3_aa: CASSLVGVSQPQHF

v_call: TRBV12-3/TRBV12-4
j_call: TRBJ2-5
d_call: NA
clone_size: NA
cdr3_nt: TGTGCCAGCAGTTTCGGGCTTCCCCGGGGGGCCCTAAAGACCCAGTACTTC
cdr3_aa: CASSFGLPRGALKTQYF

v_call: TRBV28
j_call: TRBJ1-2
d_call: NA
clone_size: few
cdr3_nt: TGTGCCAGCAGTGTTCCCGGGACGTCGCATAACTATGGCTACACCTTC
cdr3_aa: CASSVPGTSHNYGYTF

v_call: TRBV20-1
j_call: TRBJ2-3
d_call: TRBD2
clone_size: NA
cdr3_nt: TGCAGTGCTAGCTTAGCGGGAGGGCCTCAAGATACGCAGTATTTT
cdr3_aa: CSASLAGGPQDTQYF

v_call: TRBV20-1
j_call: TRBJ2-3
d_call: NA
clone_size: NA
cdr3_nt: TGCAGTGCTACGCCCCACGGAGATACGCAGTATTTT
cdr3_aa: CSATPHGDTQYF

v_call: TRBV20-1
j_call: TRBJ2-7
d_call: NA
clone_size: NA
cdr3_nt: TGCAGTGCTAGAGAGAGTACAGCGGGCGAGCAGTACTTC
cdr3_aa: CSARESTAGEQYF

v_call: TRBV6-2/TRBV6-3
j_call: TRBJ1-5
d_call: NA
clone_size: few
cdr3_nt: TGTGCCAGCAGTGCACAGGGTTGGTATAGCAATCAGCCCCAGCATTTT
cdr3_aa: CASSAQGWYSNQPQHF

v_call: TRBV12-3/TRBV12-4
j_call: TRBJ1-3
d_call: NA
clone_size: few
cdr3_nt: TGTGCCAGCAGTCCCCTGGCGGGGGCAAAAGGAAACACCATATATTTT
cdr3_aa: CASSPLAGAKGNTIYF

v_call: TRBV2
j_call: TRBJ2-3
d_call: TRBD1
clone_size: NA
cdr3_nt: TGTGCCAGCAGTGTTGACAGGGGGAGTGGAGATACGCAGTATTTT
cdr3_aa: CASSVDRGSGDTQYF

v_call: TRBV6-1
j_call: TRBJ2-4
d_call: NA
clone_size: NA
cdr3_nt: TGTGCCAGCAGCCAGACAGGAGTTGAATACTTC
cdr3_aa: CASSQTGVEYF

v_call: TRBV7-8
j_call: TRBJ2-7
d_call: TRBD2
clone_size: many
cdr3_nt: TGTGCCAGCAGCTTGTCGGTGGCGGGAGGCGAGCACCCCTACGAGCAGTACTTC
cdr3_aa: CASSLSVAGGEHPYEQYF

v_call: TRBV20-1
j_call: TRBJ1-1
d_call: NA
clone_size: NA
cdr3_nt: TGCAGTGCAAACGGGGGGGGACGAGCCATGGTCACTGAAGCTTTCTTT
cdr3_aa: CSANGGGRAMVTEAFF

v_call: TRBV20-1
j_call: TRBJ1-4
d_call: NA
clone_size: once
cdr3_nt: TGCAGTGCTGGAGCAACGATAGAGGGTGAAAAACTGTTTTTT
cdr3_aa: CSAGATIEGEKLFF

v_call: TRBV5-1
j_call: TRBJ2-6
d_call: NA
clone_size: NA
cdr3_nt: TGCGCCAGCAGCTTGGGGCCCTCTGGGGCCAACGTCCTGACTTTC
cdr3_aa: CASSLGPSGANVLTF

v_call: TRBV27
j_call: TRBJ2-2
d_call: NA
clone_size: NA
cdr3_nt: TGTGCCAGCAGTCTCCAAGGCGGACGGGAGCTGTTTTTT
cdr3_aa: CASSLQGGRELFF

v_call: TRBV6-1
j_call: TRBJ2-3
d_call: NA
clone_size: few
cdr3_nt: TGTGCCAGCAGTGAAGGTGGGGGTTGGGCGCAGTATTTT
cdr3_aa: CASSEGGGWAQYF

v_call: TRBV7-8
j_call: TRBJ1-1
d_call: NA
clone_size: NA
cdr3_nt: TGTGCCAGCAGCTTAACCCGCCAGGGTACTGAAGCTTTCTTT
cdr3_aa: CASSLTRQGTEAFF

v_call: TRBV19
j_call: TRBJ2-1
d_call: TRBD2
clone_size: NA
cdr3_nt: TGTGCCAGTAGAAGCGGGACCGCACCCGATGAGCAGTTCTTC
cdr3_aa: CASRSGTAPDEQFF

v_call: TRBV6-6
j_call: TRBJ2-1
d_call: TRBD2
clone_size: NA
cdr3_nt: TGTGCCACCACCTATGGTGGACTAGCGTACAATGAGCAGTTCTTC
cdr3_aa: CATTYGGLAYNEQFF

v_call: TRBV7-2
j_call: TRBJ2-1
d_call: TRBD2
clone_size: few
cdr3_nt: TGTGCCAGCAGCTTCCAGACTAGCGGCAACTGGGTTAATGAGCAGTTCTTC
cdr3_aa: CASSFQTSGNWVNEQFF

v_call: TRBV5-4
j_call: TRBJ2-5
d_call: TRBD2
clone_size: NA
cdr3_nt: TGTGCCAGCAGCTTGGTTTCCGGACTAGCAGAGACCCAGTACTTC
cdr3_aa: CASSLVSGLAETQYF

v_call: TRBV12-3/TRBV12-4
j_call: TRBJ2-5
d_call: TRBD1
clone_size: NA
cdr3_nt: TGTGCCAGCAGGGGGGACAGTCCAACATCATACATCGCCCGACAAGAGACCCAGTACTTC
cdr3_aa: CASRGDSPTSYIARQETQYF

v_call: TRBV19
j_call: TRBJ2-6
d_call: NA
clone_size: NA
cdr3_nt: TGTGCCAGTAGGAACATGGGGGACCGCTCTGGGGCCAACGTCCTGACTTTC
cdr3_aa: CASRNMGDRSGANVLTF

v_call: TRBV6-1
j_call: TRBJ1-6
d_call: NA
clone_size: NA
cdr3_nt: TGTGCCAGCAGTGATATTCGGGTCGGCGGAGCACCCCTCCACTTT
cdr3_aa: CASSDIRVGGAPLHF

v_call: TRBV5-4
j_call: TRBJ2-3
d_call: NA
clone_size: NA
cdr3_nt: TGTGCCAGCAGCTTCGGTGGGCGCCACACAGATACGCAGTATTTT
cdr3_aa: CASSFGGRHTDTQYF

v_call: TRBV7-3
j_call: TRBJ1-4
d_call: TRBD1
clone_size: few
cdr3_nt: TGTGCCAGCAGCGTCGGGACAGTAGGCGAAAAACTGTTTTTT
cdr3_aa: CASSVGTVGEKLFF

v_call: TRBV2
j_call: TRBJ1-4
d_call: NA
clone_size: NA
cdr3_nt: TGTGCCAGCAGTGAAGGACCAAATAATGAAAAACTGTTTTTT
cdr3_aa: CASSEGPNNEKLFF

v_call: TRBV30
j_call: TRBJ2-7
d_call: NA
clone_size: NA
cdr3_nt: TGTGCCTTATCCAGCTCCTACGAGCAGTACTTC
cdr3_aa: CALSSSYEQYF

v_call: TRBV10-3
j_call: TRBJ2-5
d_call: TRBD2
clone_size: few
cdr3_nt: TGTGCCATCAGTGAACAAGCGGGAGATCAAGAGACCCAGTACTTC
cdr3_aa: CAISEQAGDQETQYF

v_call: TRBV7-2
j_call: TRBJ1-5
d_call: NA
clone_size: NA
cdr3_nt: TGTGCCAGCAGCCCAAACCTTGTACAGCCCCAGCATTTT
cdr3_aa: CASSPNLVQPQHF

v_call: TRBV6-5
j_call: TRBJ1-5
d_call: TRBD1
clone_size: NA
cdr3_nt: TGTGCCAGCAGTCCCGACAGGGAGGGTCAGCCCCAGCATTTT
cdr3_aa: CASSPDREGQPQHF

v_call: TRBV5-4
j_call: TRBJ2-3
d_call: NA
clone_size: NA
cdr3_nt: TGTGCCAGCAGTCCGAGCGGGCGAGACACAGATACGCAGTATTTT
cdr3_aa: CASSPSGRDTDTQYF

v_call: TRBV7-8
j_call: TRBJ2-7
d_call: NA
clone_size: NA
cdr3_nt: TGTGCCAGCAGCACCCCCTCCGGGACCGGGTCCTACGAGCAGTACTTC
cdr3_aa: CASSTPSGTGSYEQYF

v_call: TRBV7-8
j_call: TRBJ2-1
d_call: NA
clone_size: NA
cdr3_nt: TGTGCCAGCAGCATGGGACTGGATACCTACAATGAGCAGTTCTTC
cdr3_aa: CASSMGLDTYNEQFF

v_call: TRBV6-2/TRBV6-3
j_call: TRBJ2-7
d_call: NA
clone_size: NA
cdr3_nt: TGTGCCAGCAGTTACACCCCTGGCGGGATATACGAGCAGTACTTC
cdr3_aa: CASSYTPGGIYEQYF

v_call: TRBV6-5
j_call: TRBJ2-2
d_call: TRBD1
clone_size: NA
cdr3_nt: TGTGCCAGCAGTGGACAGGCGGGGGAGCTGTTTTTT
cdr3_aa: CASSGQAGELFF

v_call: TRBV18
j_call: TRBJ2-3
d_call: NA
clone_size: few
cdr3_nt: TGTGCCAGCTCACCACCGAGGGGCGACCTTTATCATACGCAGTATTTT
cdr3_aa: CASSPPRGDLYHTQYF

v_call: TRBV7-3
j_call: TRBJ2-1
d_call: TRBD2
clone_size: NA
cdr3_nt: TGTGCCAGCAGCCTCGGGACTAGCGGGACGTATGAGCAGTTCTTC
cdr3_aa: CASSLGTSGTYEQFF

v_call: TRBV12-3/TRBV12-4
j_call: TRBJ2-1
d_call: TRBD2
clone_size: NA
cdr3_nt: TGTGCCAGCAGTTTAGGGGTAGGTAGCGGGAGCAGCCGCGACGGTGAGCAGTTCTTC
cdr3_aa: CASSLGVGSGSSRDGEQFF